This T cell receptor beta chain was documented in a study of blood T cell repertoires in COVID-19 (dated by TCRdb to 2018 to 2021). Context from the whole study: Samples from collaborators originated in the United States, Italy and Spain and spanned both the acute and convalescent phases of COVID-19. Where available, HLA class I and class II types were taken from metadata supplied by the sample provider and were not determined by assay-based typing. The material from the prospective study consisted of cDNA or gDNA derived from T cells, B-cell-depleted T cells, or PBMCs. The dataset comprised deeply sampled blood TCRbeta repertoires from subjects exposed to, actively infected with, or recovered from COVID-19. Samples were obtained from the ongoing ImmuneRACE study (first 160 participants) and from 1,254 subjects provided by 6 global collaborators. The repertoires were released in a freely available public database intended as a resource for research on the immune response to SARS-CoV-2. A de-identified subject ID, COVID-19 status, age in years and sex were almost always included in the sample metadata.

In the case of this clone: Its cognate antigen has yet to be identified. One base away there is no much larger clone; base qualities are not given.

From its cysteine to its phenylalanine, the CDR3 spans 14 amino acids. Just CDR3 DNA is preserved here, 42 bases in frame from base 1. V was cut back by 1 base and J by 11 bases, leaving a gap of 17 bases between them. Per the germline V gene, MDHEN is the CDR1 and SYDVKM is the CDR2. Each collaborating institution followed its own protocols to collect whole blood in K2EDTA tubes. For TCRbeta analysis, collaborator samples were shipped as frozen whole blood, as isolated PBMCs, or as DNA extracted from either sample type. The full study reports these points: The amount of clinical and demographic metadata varied by source and participant and was provided uncurated.

The immunoSEQ Assay, a bias-controlled multiplex PCR, was used to amplify TCRbeta CDR3 regions from genomic DNA. In the authors' own workflow: Nucleated cell counts per sample were estimated from amplification of reference gene primers within the assay. To quantify the absolute abundance of each unique TCRbeta CDR3 rearrangement, sequence reads were collapsed and filtered. For each sample, productive Simpson clonality was calculated by taking the square root of Simpson's diversity index across productive rearrangements. Entries here come from immuneACCESS through TCRdb and include only in-frame sequences with V and J called. Some clones fail to appear in such tables; in the studies checked, an unresolved V gene covers under half of the shortfall, and the cause of the remainder is unknown. Clonal size and the V and J genes are those of that table, whereas D and trimming came from the DNA. A total of 73,000 or so clones appear in this sample, around 86% of them only once. The top ten hold roughly 8.8% of the sample.

The V and J segments used are TRBV28 and TRBJ1-1, with the D gene call left open. This clonotype originated in a young man with acute or convalescent COVID-19. Specimen: peripheral blood. The nucleotides are TGTGCCAGCAGTTTATCCCAGGCGTCGGGGTGGGCTTTCTTT. It translates to CASSLSQASGWAFF.